This passage covers 32 T cell receptor beta chains from one sample sequenced in a study of T cell repertoires in cytomegalovirus infection. TCRdb used MiXCR to reprocess the reads, holding one entry per CDR3 protein. The table records about 600,000 distinct CDR3 sequences, approximately 25% of them present only once. Sequencing used CD8+ T cells from PBMCs. All receptors come from a human donor in good health (CMV status not recorded). Some clones in this sample may be carry-over from other donors' samples.

The CDR3 DNA sequence: TGTGCCAGCAGGAAGGGGTGGACTCGCAGCTCCTACGAGCAGTACGTC. Its translation is CASRKGWTRSSYEQYV. The chain combines TRBV28 with TRBJ2-7; D possibly matches TRBD1 or TRBD2 (5 bases each). Germline CDR1 reads MDHEN; CDR2 reads SYDVKM. The germline V and J ends were trimmed by 6 bases and 0 bases, with 18 bases remaining between them. The CDR3 contains 16 residues.

In its sample, this clonotype was seen a few times. The rearrangement links TRBV7-9 to TRBJ2-7; 8 bases match TRBD1. From germline, CDR1 is SEHNR and CDR2 FQNEAQ (reference sequence). V was pared by 2 bases and J by 5 bases, with 5 bases of the junction left unmatched. The CDR3 covers 14 residues. The CDR3 region is CASSLPGQGDEQYV. CDR3 coding DNA: TGTGCCAGCAGCTTACCAGGACAGGGAGACGAGCAGTACGTC.

This clonotype has at least ten counts. This sequence joins TRBV29-1 and TRBJ2-1; D remains unclear. Germline V gene lookup returns CDR1 SQVTM and CDR2 ANQGSEA. The CDR3 loop spans 17 amino acids. The V end lost 4 bases, the J end lost 3 bases, and 22 bases lay between the germline ends. The CDR3 DNA follows: TGCAGCGTTGGAGTCTCTTATTCCCTTCCCCTCTACAATGAGCAGTTCTTC. Residues: CSVGVSYSLPLYNEQFF.

This clonotype was seen a handful of times. The rearrangement uses TRBV10-3 and TRBJ2-2; D perhaps matches TRBD1 (5 bases). Trimming removed 9 bases at V and 0 bases at J, with 8 bases between. CDR3 length: 13 amino acids. Per germline, CDR1 ENHRY and CDR2 SYGVKD. The CDR3 DNA follows: TGTGCCATTAAGACAGCGAACACCGGGGAGCTGTTTTTT. This encodes CAIKTANTGELFF.

The chain uses TRBV20-1 and TRBJ2-5; possible D gene TRBD1, 5 bases. V lost 5 bases, J lost 3 bases, and 13 bases lay in between. The germline gives CDR1 DFQATT, CDR2 SNEGSKA (reference sequence). The CDR3 covers 13 residues. In nucleotides, the CDR3 is TGCAGTGCTGGCAAGGGGTCTAAAGAGACCCAGTACTTC. It codes for CSAGKGSKETQYF.

This clonotype was recorded once. The J gene is TRBJ1-5, the V gene TRBV28; a weak D match, TRBD1 (6 bases). The germline V and J ends were trimmed by 6 bases and 3 bases, with 15 bases remaining between them. The CDR3 consists of 15 residues. Germline V gene sequence: CDR1 MDHEN, CDR2 SYDVKM. In DNA, the CDR3 is TGTGCCAGCAGCCCTTTATCAGGGGTCAATCAGCCCCAGCATTTT. As protein: CASSPLSGVNQPQHF.

This clonotype showed up many times. The chain recombines TRBV10-3 with TRBJ2-1; 14 nucleotides match TRBD2. The CDR3 has 15 amino acids. Germline trimming cut 8 bases from V and 8 bases from J; bases unmatched to any gene: 8. Germline V CDR1 and CDR2: ENHRY, SYGVKD. CDR3 protein: CAIQQTSGGADEQFF. CDR3 nucleotide sequence: TGTGCCATCCAACAGACTAGCGGGGGGGCGGATGAGCAGTTCTTC.

The chain couples TRBV20-1 to TRBJ1-5; the D is unclear. Germline loops: CDR1 DFQATT, CDR2 SNEGSKA (reference sequence). This CDR3 has 15 residues. V was shortened by 3 bases and J by 1 base, with 13 bases between the two germline ends. The CDR3 here is CSASKTLGSNQPQHF. The CDR3 DNA is TGCAGTGCTAGTAAGACCCTCGGAAGCAATCAGCCCCAGCATTTT.

V and J are TRBV29-1 and TRBJ2-5, with D perhaps matching TRBD1 or TRBD2 (6 bases each). CDR1 and CDR2 (germline): SQVTM, ANQGSEA. Trimming pared 0 bases from V and 4 bases from J, leaving 18 bases between. The CDR3 covers 16 residues. The CDR3 protein is CSVEDRRGYPGETQYF. The CDR3 DNA is TGCAGCGTTGAAGATAGGAGGGGGTACCCTGGAGAGACCCAGTACTTC. Variable domain in full (rest from reference TRBV29-1 and TRBJ2-5): SAVISQKPSRDICQRGTSLTIQCQVDSQVTMMFWYRQQPGQSLTLIATANQGSEATYESGFVIDKFPISRPNLTFSTLTVSNMSPEDSSIYLCSVEDRRGYPGETQYFGPGTRLLVL.

This clonotype came up a few times. J is TRBJ2-2 and V is TRBV23-1; D might be TRBD1 or TRBD2, each matching 5 bases. TRBV23-1 falls under the ORF class, with uncertain function. The CDR3 sequence is 16 residues long. V dropped 6 bases and J dropped 1 base, with 15 bases sitting between them. The CDR3 DNA is TGCGCCAGCAGCACAACCGGGACCGGGAACACCGGGGAGCTGTTTTTT. Translation gives CASSTTGTGNTGELFF.

This clonotype was counted a few times. The chain joins TRBV24-1 to TRBJ2-3, with TRBD2 matching over 11 bases. The CDR3 has 16 residues. V lost 3 bases, J lost 5 bases, and 6 bases stayed unmatched. Germline CDR1 reads KGHDR; CDR2 reads SFDVKD. The CDR3 is CATSDGTSGVEDTQYF. The CDR3 coding sequence is TGTGCCACCAGTGATGGGACTAGCGGCGTGGAAGATACGCAGTATTTT.

At least ten counts were recorded for this clonotype. The rearrangement links TRBV12-3 or TRBV12-4 to TRBJ2-3; no firm D call. This CDR3 has 12 amino acids. Trimming left V 6 bases short and J 2 bases short, with 6 bases between. The CDR3 protein is CASRDSTDTQYF. The CDR3 DNA is TGTGCCAGCAGAGATTCCACAGATACGCAGTATTTT.

Worth noting for this clonotype: The CDR3 does not end in the conserved phenylalanine or tryptophan, so this is likely a read error. The DNA is left out, because the CDR3 cannot be placed on it with certainty; the CDR3 is given as TCRdb lists it. V and J are TRBV29-1 and TRBJ2-1; the table calls TRBD1, which could not be checked here. From germline, CDR1 is SQVTM and CDR2 ANQGSEA. The CDR3 has 8 residues if both end residues are counted. This chain's CDR3 is CSVEIPPS.

This clonotype appeared many times. The rearrangement joins TRBV7-4 to TRBJ1-5; 8 nucleotides align to TRBD1. There are 16 residues in the CDR3. V lost 1 base and J lost 6; bases outside the gene matches: 8. The V gene's germline CDR1 is SGHVT and CDR2 SQSDAQ. In DNA, the CDR3 is TGTGCCAGCAGCTTAGTTTGGACAGGGTTCGGTCAGCCCCAGCATTTT. It yields the protein CASSLVWTGFGQPQHF.

This clonotype was seen more than once but under ten times. The V and J genes are TRBV19 and TRBJ2-3; TRBD1 aligns across 8 bases. Germline V gene data show CDR1 as LNHDA and CDR2 as SQIVND (reference sequence). The CDR3 has 16 residues. The V and J ends lost 5 bases and 5 bases, in that order; junction bases with no gene match: 12. CDR3 loop: CASSSGQGNIGDTQYF. CDR3 nucleotides: TGTGCCAGTAGTTCCGGACAGGGTAATATTGGAGATACGCAGTATTTT.

This clonotype was found many times. The chain employs TRBV7-2 and TRBJ2-1; TRBD1 aligns across 8 bases. Germline loops: CDR1 SGHTA, CDR2 FQGNSA. This CDR3 is 19 amino acids long. Trimming at V came to 3 bases and at J to 2 bases, leaving 15 bases not matched to a gene. The CDR3 here is CASSLGATGALGAYNEQFF. The CDR3 DNA reads TGTGCCAGCAGCTTGGGTGCGACAGGGGCCCTTGGCGCCTACAATGAGCAGTTCTTC. The whole variable domain, filled in from reference TRBV7-2 and TRBJ2-1, reads GAGVSQSPSNKVTEKGKDVELRCDPISGHTALYWYRQSLGQGLEFLIYFQGNSAPDKSGLPSDRFSAERTGGSVSTLTIQRTQQEDSAVYLCASSLGATGALGAYNEQFFGPGTRLTVL.

This clonotype occurred a few times. The rearrangement joins TRBV27 to TRBJ2-1; D gene uncertain. V lost 2 bases, J lost 4 bases, and 18 bases lay in between. Germline CDR1 and CDR2: MNHEY and SMNVEV (reference sequence). CDR3 length: 17 amino acids. DNA for the CDR3: TGTGCCAGCAGTTTAACTTTCGTGGGGTGGCCTTACAATGAGCAGTTCTTC. It is translated as CASSLTFVGWPYNEQFF.

This chain uses TRBV7-9 with TRBJ2-3; D is tentatively TRBD1 or TRBD2 (6 bases each). CDR3 length: 15 residues. V gave up 5 bases and J gave up 5 bases, with 17 bases separating them. Germline V gene sequence: CDR1 SEHNR, CDR2 FQNEAQ (reference sequence). CDR3 DNA: TGTGCCAGCAGCCGTCTAGTAGGAGGGGGAGATACGCAGTATTTT. Amino acids: CASSRLVGGGDTQYF. The variable domain in full, with the rest retrieved from reference TRBV7-9 and TRBJ2-3, is DTGVSQNPRHKITKRGQNVTFRCDPISEHNRLYWYRQTLGQGPEFLTYFQNEAQLEKSRLLSDRFSAERPKGSFSTLEIQRTEQGDSAMYLCASSRLVGGGDTQYFGPGTRLTVL.

This clonotype has more than one count but fewer than ten. This chain joins TRBV7-9 and TRBJ1-1; 12 bases fit TRBD1. From germline, CDR1 is SEHNR and CDR2 FQNEAQ (reference sequence). The CDR3 consists of 13 residues. The V segment lost 5 bases and the J segment 8 bases; nucleotides outside the gene matches: 3. This CDR3 is CASSGDRGLEAFF. CDR3 sequence (DNA): TGTGCCAGCAGCGGGGACAGGGGGCTCGAAGCTTTCTTT.

The chain uses TRBV6-1 and TRBJ1-1; D uncertain. Per the germline V gene, CDR1 is MNHNS and CDR2 is SASEGT. V lost 6 bases and J 0 bases, leaving 17 bases between the germline ends. The CDR3 sequence is 16 residues long. This chain's CDR3 is CASSLLGETMNTEAFF. In DNA form, the CDR3 reads TGTGCCAGCAGCCTTTTAGGAGAAACAATGAACACTGAAGCTTTCTTT.

The CDR3 DNA is TGTGCCAGCAGTCCTCTACGACAGGGTCCTAATCAGCCCCAGCATTTT. It translates to CASSPLRQGPNQPQHF. The chain carries TRBV6-2 or TRBV6-3 and TRBJ1-5, with 7 bases fitting TRBD1. The CDR3 contains 16 residues. The J segment lost 4 bases and the V segment lost 5 bases, leaving 11 bases of the junction unmatched. Germline values: CDR1 MNHEY, CDR2 SVGEGT.

The V gene is TRBV2, the J gene TRBJ1-6, with D unclear. The CDR3 sequence is 13 residues long. Germline values: CDR1 SNHLY, CDR2 FYNNEI. V lost 4 bases and J 8 bases, leaving 9 bases between the germline ends. CDR3 bases: TGTGCCAGCAGTGGAACTCGGGATTCACCCCTCCACTTT. This translates into CASSGTRDSPLHF.

This chain connects TRBV19 to TRBJ2-1, with a tentative D call TRBD2 (6 bases). The V gene lost 2 bases and the J gene lost 0 bases, with 11 bases spanning the gap. Germline V gene sequence: CDR1 LNHDA, CDR2 SQIVND (reference sequence). This CDR3 contains 16 residues. The CDR3, as DNA: TGTGCCAGTAGTATATCTAGCGCAAGCTCCTACAATGAGCAGTTCTTC. As protein: CASSISSASSYNEQFF.

The gene calls are TRBV27 and TRBJ1-1; TRBD1 might be the D (6 bases). The germline V gene encodes CDR1 MNHEY and CDR2 SMNVEV (reference sequence). V dropped 0 bases and J dropped 5 bases, with 13 bases sitting between them. The CDR3 is 15 residues long. This CDR3 reads CASSLSNKGVTEAFF. For the CDR3, the DNA is TGTGCCAGCAGTTTATCGAACAAGGGGGTGACTGAAGCTTTCTTT.

About this clonotype: This could be a read error, since a much larger clone is one nucleotide away. The genes are TRBV7-3 and TRBJ1-5, with 8 bases lining up with TRBD1. Germline CDR1 is SGHTA and CDR2 is FQGTGA. The length of the CDR3 is 12 residues. The CDR3 here is CVSSLGTGPQHF. The CDR3 DNA sequence: TGTGTCAGCAGCTTAGGGACAGGGCCCCAGCATTTT. Drawing the rest from reference TRBV7-3 and TRBJ1-5, the complete variable domain is GAGVSQTPSNKVTEKGKYVELRCDPISGHTALYWYRQSLGQGPEFLIYFQGTGAADDSGLPNDRFFAVRPEGSVSTLKIQRTERGDSAVYLCVSSLGTGPQHFGDGTRLSIL.

The J gene is TRBJ2-5, the V gene TRBV7-3; TRBD1 might be the D (5 bases). Trimming pared 10 bases from V and 1 base from J, leaving 19 bases between. The length of the CDR3 is 15 residues. CDR1 SGHTA and CDR2 FQGTGA come from the germline V gene. The CDR3 reads CANRPGRAFQETQYF. CDR3 DNA sequence: TGTGCCAACAGGCCCGGCAGAGCCTTCCAAGAGACCCAGTACTTC. Filled out from reference TRBV7-3 and TRBJ2-5, the complete variable domain reads GAGVSQTPSNKVTEKGKYVELRCDPISGHTALYWYRQSLGQGPEFLIYFQGTGAADDSGLPNDRFFAVRPEGSVSTLKIQRTERGDSAVYLCANRPGRAFQETQYFGPGTRLLVL.

This clonotype was recorded at least ten times. The chain links TRBV14 to TRBJ1-2, with D perhaps TRBD1 (5 bases). V was trimmed by 1 base and J by 8 bases, leaving 8 bases between them. The CDR3 is 12 amino acids. Per germline, CDR1 SGHDN and CDR2 FVKESK. The CDR3 bases are TGTGCCAGCAGCCAAGGGGGCGGCGGCTACACCTTC. This sequence encodes CASSQGGGGYTF.

This chain's CDR3 is CASREDSGNNDEQFF. The CDR3 DNA follows: TGTGCCAGCAGGGAGGACTCGGGGAATAACGATGAGCAGTTCTTC. The rearrangement joins TRBV2 to TRBJ2-1; D possibly corresponds to TRBD2 (5 bases). The V gene lost 6 bases and the J gene lost 8 bases, with 20 bases spanning the gap. Germline V CDR1 and CDR2: SNHLY, FYNNEI. The CDR3 has 15 residues.

This clonotype was picked up a small number of times. The chain joins TRBV2 to TRBJ2-4, with TRBD2 identical over 9 bases. V shed 8 bases, J shed 0 bases, and the junction held 14 bases outside the gene matches. Germline CDR1 is SNHLY and CDR2 is FYNNEI. There are 18 residues in the CDR3. The chain's CDR3 is CASGGDLSGGIAKNIQYF. CDR3 bases: TGTGCCAGCGGGGGAGACCTTAGCGGGGGAATAGCCAAAAACATTCAGTACTTC.

This clonotype was counted between two and nine times. The chain uses TRBV29-1 and TRBJ2-2; 9 bases are a match to TRBD1. The CDR3 runs to 18 residues. Per germline, CDR1 SQVTM and CDR2 ANQGSEA. V dropped 0 bases and J dropped 5; count of bases not matched to a gene: 13. The CDR3 is CSVEDLPDGTGQTGELFF. In nucleotides, the CDR3 is TGCAGCGTTGAAGACCTCCCCGACGGGACAGGGCAAACCGGGGAGCTGTTTTTT.

This clonotype came up many times. The gene calls are TRBV7-6 and TRBJ2-3, with 8 bases lining up with TRBD1. V was pared by 3 bases and J by 4 bases, with 6 bases of the junction left unmatched. The CDR3 spans 15 residues. The germline gives CDR1 SGHVS, CDR2 FNYEAQ. CDR3 nucleotide sequence: TGTGCCAGCAGCTTTAGGACAGGGAGCCCAGATACGCAGTATTTT. Encoded protein: CASSFRTGSPDTQYF.

This clonotype was detected only a few times. V gene TRBV25-1 combines with J gene TRBJ2-7; D is undetermined. Germline CDR1 reads MGHDK; CDR2 reads SYGVNS. Trimming left V 8 bases short and J 7 bases short, with 12 bases between. This CDR3 region has 11 residues. This chain's CDR3 is CASAVSGEQYF. The CDR3 nucleotides read TGTGCCAGCGCTGTCTCGGGTGAGCAGTACTTC.